The 22 T cell receptor beta chains in this list originate from one sample, sequenced in a study of a mutant IDH1 vaccine in newly diagnosed glioma. Measured with immunoSEQ multiplex PCR; TCRdb has only the in-frame clones, and not every one. The sample lists tens of thousands of clones, around 82% occurring once. These receptors are not linked to any known antigen. Stated time point: week 35, safety follow-up. Doses consisted of 300 ug of mutant IDH1 20-mer peptide each, paired with topical imiquimod. This material consisted of PBMCs, taken from a glioma patient whose treatment included an IDH1 peptide vaccine. These receptors came from a man younger than 35 with glioma.

The chain joins TRBV9 to TRBJ1-2, with D perhaps TRBD1 (5 bases). This CDR3 region has 15 residues. Trimming removed 4 bases from V and 5 bases from J, with 18 bases in between. Germline CDR1 reads SGDLS; CDR2 reads YYNGEE. The CDR3, as DNA: TGTGCCAGCAGCCAGATGCAGGGTAGGATGTATGGCTACACCTTC. It specifies CASSQMQGRMYGYTF.

The genes are TRBV9 and TRBJ1-2; D might be TRBD1 (5 bases). CDR1 and CDR2 from the germline V gene are SGDLS and YYNGEE. This CDR3 is 15 amino acids long. The V and J ends lost 1 base and 4 bases respectively, with 14 bases between them. The DNA for the CDR3 is TGTGCCAGCAGCGTAAACGGGGCAAGTCTCTATGGCTACACCTTC. Protein sequence: CASSVNGASLYGYTF.

The genes are TRBV19 and TRBJ2-7; a possible D gene is TRBD1 (7 bases). CDR1 is LNHDA, CDR2 SQIVND, per germline (reference sequence). V was cut by 1 base and J by 2 bases, with 9 bases left in between. The CDR3 is made up of 14 amino acids. This chain's CDR3 is CASSIAGGPYEQYF. CDR3 nucleotide sequence: TGTGCCAGTAGTATAGCAGGGGGGCCCTACGAGCAGTACTTC.

The chain couples TRBV12-5 to TRBJ1-1, with TRBD1 matching over 7 bases. The CDR3 consists of 13 residues. Per germline, CDR1 LGHNT and CDR2 FRNRAP. V shed 7 bases and J 1 base; nucleotides not matched to a gene: 3. The CDR3 here is CASVDRSNTEAFF. CDR3 DNA: TGTGCTAGTGTGGACAGGTCGAACACTGAAGCTTTCTTT.

For the CDR3, the DNA is TGCGCCAGCAGCTTGCGGTTTACCTCGGCGAACTCTGGAAACACCATATATTTT. Protein product: CASSLRFTSANSGNTIYF. The V call is TRBV5-1, the J call TRBJ1-3; D not certain. There are 18 residues in the CDR3. V lost 1 base to trimming and J lost 0 bases, with 17 bases between them. The germline CDR1 and CDR2 sequences are SGHRS and YFSETQ.

The V gene is TRBV6-4, the J gene TRBJ2-1; D ambiguous. V was shortened by 0 bases and J by 9 bases, with 9 bases between the two germline ends. CDR1 is MRHNA, CDR2 SNTAGT, per germline. The CDR3 is 13 amino acids. CDR3 sequence reads: CASSDSSLGEQFF. The CDR3 nucleotides are TGTGCCAGCAGTGACTCGAGTCTAGGTGAGCAGTTCTTC.

This chain uses TRBV7-6 with TRBJ2-7; D unresolved. The germline V gene encodes CDR1 SGHVS and CDR2 FNYEAQ. CDR3 length: 12 residues. The V and J ends lost 6 bases and 3 bases respectively, with 9 bases between them. The DNA for the CDR3 is TGTGCCAGCAGTCACAACTACTACGAGCAGTACTTC. Translated: CASSHNYYEQYF.

The rearrangement joins TRBV9 to TRBJ1-1; 9 bases map to TRBD1. V dropped 3 bases and J dropped 0; count of bases not matched to a gene: 6. The CDR3 runs 16 residues. The germline gives CDR1 SGDLS, CDR2 YYNGEE. Here the CDR3 DNA reads TGTGCCAGCAGCGCCCGGGACAGGGCCCTGAACACTGAAGCTTTCTTT. Protein sequence: CASSARDRALNTEAFF.

This chain links TRBV30 with TRBJ1-1, with unresolved D. The CDR3 is 13 residues long. Deletions cut 8 bases from V and 1 base from J, with 14 bases between. CDR1 and CDR2 (germline): GTSNPN, SVGIG (reference sequence). Written as DNA, the CDR3 is TGTGCCCAGGTTAGTTTTCAGAACACTGAAGCTTTCTTT. It encodes CAQVSFQNTEAFF. Full variable domain (outside the CDR3, taken from reference TRBV30 and TRBJ1-1): SQTIHQWPATLVQPVGSPLSLECTVEGTSNPNLYWYRQAAGRGLQLLFYSVGIGQISSEVPQNLSASRPQDRQFILSSKKLLLSDSGFYLCAQVSFQNTEAFFGQGTRLTVV.

V is TRBV4-1 and J is TRBJ2-5, with D unresolved. The CDR3 consists of 16 residues. The germline gives CDR1 MGHRA, CDR2 YSYEKL. Trimming removed 4 bases from V and 3 bases from J, with 18 bases in between. In nucleotides, the CDR3 is TGCGCCAGCAGCCCCTCGGGCCCTCAACTCAAAGAGACCCAGTACTTC. This gives the protein CASSPSGPQLKETQYF.

The J gene is TRBJ2-1, the V gene TRBV5-4, with unresolved D. CDR1 is SGHNT, CDR2 YYREEE, per germline (reference sequence). V was trimmed by 3 bases and J by 5 bases, leaving 3 bases between them. The CDR3 extends over 11 amino acids. The CDR3 bases are TGTGCCAGCAGCTCTAACAATGAGCAGTTCTTC. As protein: CASSSNNEQFF.

The chain recombines TRBV19 with TRBJ1-5, with TRBD1 matching over 8 bases. Germline lookup yields CDR1 LNHDA and CDR2 SQIVND (reference sequence). The CDR3 extends over 14 amino acids. The V gene end was trimmed by 5 bases and the J gene end by 6 bases; junction bases not matched to a gene: 6. The CDR3 bases are TGTGCCAGTAGTTCCCAGGGGGCTAGTCAGCCCCAGCATTTT. Amino acids: CASSSQGASQPQHF.

The chain uses TRBV19 and TRBJ2-1, with 9 bases identical to TRBD2. V shed 5 bases, J shed 7 bases, and the junction held 9 bases outside the gene matches. Germline values: CDR1 LNHDA, CDR2 SQIVND (reference sequence). There are 15 residues in the CDR3. This CDR3 is CASSVRAGGWNEQFF. DNA for the CDR3: TGTGCCAGTAGTGTTCGTGCGGGAGGGTGGAATGAGCAGTTCTTC.

This clone has more than one count but fewer than ten. This chain connects TRBV6-5 to TRBJ1-5, with 7 bases matching TRBD1. Germline CDR1 reads MNHEY; CDR2 reads SVGAGI. The CDR3 totals 11 residues. Trimming cost V 2 bases and J 13 bases; bases outside gene matches: 2. The CDR3 here is CASSYKGQQHF. CDR3 nucleotide sequence: TGTGCCAGCAGTTACAAGGGACAGCAGCATTTT.

The rearrangement links TRBV30 to TRBJ2-7, with 9 bases aligning to TRBD1. The CDR3 has 13 residues. The germline CDR1 and CDR2 sequences are GTSNPN and SVGIG (reference sequence). V gave up 1 base and J gave up 6 bases; unmatched junction bases: 4. The chain's CDR3 is CAWSGGQGFEQYF. The CDR3 DNA follows: TGTGCCTGGAGTGGGGGACAGGGCTTCGAGCAGTACTTC.

The rearrangement uses TRBV27 and TRBJ2-1, with 8 bases that match TRBD2. Trimming removed 2 bases from V and 7 bases from J; junction bases left unmatched: 10. The CDR3 length is 16 residues. Germline V gene lookup returns CDR1 MNHEY and CDR2 SMNVEV (reference sequence). CDR3 nucleotide sequence: TGTGCCAGCAGTTTACTAGCTAGCGGGCCTGGGAATGAGCAGTTCTTC. This sequence encodes CASSLLASGPGNEQFF.

The chain is built from TRBV4-1 and TRBJ2-2; 11 bases are shared with TRBD2. With V trimmed by 2 bases and J by 7 bases, 9 bases remained unmatched. The length of the CDR3 is 17 residues. Germline CDR1 reads MGHRA; CDR2 reads YSYEKL. This CDR3 is CASSQQLAGVIVGELFF. The CDR3 nucleotides are TGCGCCAGCAGCCAACAACTAGCGGGAGTAATTGTCGGGGAGCTGTTTTTT.

J is TRBJ2-7 and V is TRBV29-1, with 9 nucleotides matching TRBD2. V lost 4 bases and J lost 3; bases outside the gene matches: 13. Germline CDR1 reads SQVTM; CDR2 reads ANQGSEA. The CDR3 runs 16 residues. The CDR3 here is CSVVVGSGSIFYEQYF. The CDR3 region has the DNA TGCAGCGTTGTGGTTGGTAGCGGGAGTATCTTCTACGAGCAGTACTTC.

This clone was recorded only once. This sequence joins TRBV4-3 and TRBJ1-2; 7 bases are a match to TRBD1. Losses at the gene ends were 0 bases for V and 4 bases for J; bases not matched to a gene: 8. Germline V gene sequence: CDR1 LGHNA, CDR2 YSLEER. The CDR3 loop spans 16 amino acids. The CDR3 bases are TGCGCCAGCAGCCAAGACCCAACGACAGGGACCTATGGCTACACCTTC. Translating it yields CASSQDPTTGTYGYTF.

The chain uses TRBV15 and TRBJ2-7; 12 nucleotides agree with TRBD2. V dropped 2 bases and J dropped 0; count of bases not matched to a gene: 2. Germline V gene lookup returns CDR1 LNHNV and CDR2 YYDKDF (reference sequence). The CDR3 consists of 16 residues. CDR3 coding DNA: TGTGCCACCAGCAGACCGACTAGCGGGAGCTCCTACGAGCAGTACTTC. Protein: CATSRPTSGSSYEQYF.

The rearrangement joins TRBV5-8 to TRBJ2-2; TRBD1 might be the D (6 bases). With 4 bases removed from V and 1 base from J, the gap between germline ends came to 11 bases. CDR1 and CDR2 from the germline V gene are SGHTS and YDEGEE. The CDR3 is 15 residues long. CDR3 in amino acids: CASSPGQWNTGELFF. In DNA, the CDR3 is TGTGCCAGCAGCCCGGGACAATGGAACACCGGGGAGCTGTTTTTT.

The V gene is TRBV2, the J gene TRBJ1-2; D not resolved. The CDR3 length is 12 residues. Trimming cost V 3 bases and J 4 bases, with 6 bases left between them. CDR1 and CDR2 (germline): SNHLY, FYNNEI. CDR3 DNA: TGTGCCAGCAGTGACATTGTCTATGGCTACACCTTC. This translates into CASSDIVYGYTF.